These 4 T cell receptor beta chains came from one sample sequenced in a study of blood T cell repertoires in COVID-19. Sequencing used immunoSEQ multiplex PCR; TCRdb keeps in-frame clones, though not all of them. Of around 300,000 clones listed, approximately 88% are singletons. Sequencing was carried out using peripheral blood. All receptors come from a woman between 50 and 59 years old with active or convalescent COVID-19.

The chain combines TRBV6-5 with TRBJ2-3; 7 nucleotides align to TRBD2. Germline V gene lookup returns CDR1 MNHEY and CDR2 SVGAGI. V trimming: 3 bases; J trimming: 3 bases; junction bases outside the gene matches: 3. The CDR3 totals 14 residues. The CDR3: CASSYAGVTDTQYF. In DNA form, the CDR3 reads TGTGCCAGCAGTTATGCGGGAGTAACAGATACGCAGTATTTT.

This rearrangement joins TRBV2 to TRBJ1-2; 9 bases agree with TRBD1. V was clipped by 3 bases and J by 2 bases; unmatched bases: 7. This CDR3 comprises 16 residues. Germline V lookup: CDR1 SNHLY, CDR2 FYNNEI. The CDR3 spells CASSEDRGQLNYGYTF. The CDR3 DNA reads as TGTGCCAGCAGTGAGGACAGGGGCCAGCTAAACTATGGCTACACCTTC.

In its sample, this clone was seen once. The chain couples TRBV19 to TRBJ2-7, with 11 bases identical to TRBD1. This CDR3 region has 16 residues. Germline trimming cut 4 bases from V and 3 bases from J; bases unmatched to any gene: 8. Germline V CDR1 and CDR2: LNHDA, SQIVND (reference sequence). The CDR3 spells CASSNRDRGMVYEQYF. The CDR3 DNA is TGTGCCAGTAGTAACCGGGACAGGGGGATGGTCTACGAGCAGTACTTC.

V is TRBV18 and J is TRBJ1-3; weak D call: TRBD1 (6 bases). The germline V and J ends were trimmed by 3 bases and 0 bases, with 12 bases remaining between them. CDR1 is KGHSH, CDR2 LQKENI, per germline. The CDR3 is made up of 16 amino acids. The chain's CDR3 is CASSPQGPRSGNTIYF. The CDR3 DNA is TGTGCCAGCTCACCGCAGGGGCCACGCTCTGGAAACACCATATATTTT.